These T cell receptor beta chains were read from a single sample in a study of OX40 agonist ivuxolimab in advanced cancers. Using immunoSEQ multiplex PCR, the repertoire was profiled, and TCRdb retains in-frame clones only, with some absent. The data contain about 68,000 clones, approximately 83% of them singletons. The starting material was CD4+ or CD8+ T cells sorted from blood, obtained in a trial of the OX40 agonist ivuxolimab. These receptors all stem from an adult with an advanced solid tumor such as melanoma, head and neck, liver or kidney cancer. Both conserved end residues are part of each CDR3. D genes are given only for firm matches. Clone sizes are given selectively: once, few, many, or a class where the clone is expanded.

d_call,clone_size,v_call,j_call,cdr3_nt,cdr3_aa
.,.,TRBV5-6,TRBJ1-2,TGTGCCAGCAGCTTGTTAGACAGATTATATGGCTACACCTTC,CASSLLDRLYGYTF
.,.,TRBV18,TRBJ1-6,TGTGCCAGCTCACCACTACCTAAAGGGGTTTCACCCCTCCACTTT,CASSPLPKGVSPLHF
.,few,TRBV7-9,TRBJ1-5,TGTGCCAGCAGCTTATTTGGGGGAGGCAGAAATCAGCCCCAGCATTTT,CASSLFGGGRNQPQHF
.,.,TRBV29-1,TRBJ2-6,TGCAGCGCATACTCTGGGGCCAACGTCCTGACTTTC,CSAYSGANVLTF
TRBD1,.,TRBV5-4,TRBJ2-2,TGTGCCAGCAGACGGACAGGGGTCACCGGGGAGCTGTTTTTT,CASRRTGVTGELFF
.,.,TRBV20-1,TRBJ2-5,TGCAGTGCTAGTCTAGTGGAGACCCAGTACTTC,CSASLVETQYF
TRBD1,many,TRBV30,TRBJ2-1,TGTGCCTGGACACAGGGGGCGTACAATGAGCAGTTCTTC,CAWTQGAYNEQFF
TRBD1,.,TRBV6-6,TRBJ2-5,TGTGCCAGCCGGACAGGGAGGAACCAAGAGACCCAGTACTTC,CASRTGRNQETQYF
.,.,TRBV28,TRBJ2-2,TGTGCCAGCAGTTTATACGAGACCGGGGAGCTGTTTTTT,CASSLYETGELFF
TRBD1,.,TRBV19,TRBJ1-5,TGTGCCAGTAGTTTAATACAGGGGGCCGTATCCAATCAGCCCCAGCATTTT,CASSLIQGAVSNQPQHF
.,.,TRBV7-8,TRBJ1-2,TGTGCCAGCAGCTTAGTTGGCAAGGGAACTGGCTACACCTTC,CASSLVGKGTGYTF
.,.,TRBV4-1,TRBJ1-2,TGCGCCAGCAGCCAACCAGGACCCTATGGCTACACCTTC,CASSQPGPYGYTF
.,.,TRBV7-9,TRBJ1-4,TGTGCCAGCACTTACGGGGGATCTAATGAAAAACTGTTTTTT,CASTYGGSNEKLFF
TRBD1,.,TRBV19,TRBJ1-5,TGTGCCAGTAGTATAGGTTCAGGGGGCAATTGGCCCCAGCATTTT,CASSIGSGGNWPQHF
.,.,TRBV7-9,TRBJ2-5,TGTGCCAGCAGCTTAGCGGCTGTCCAAGAGACCCAGTACTTC,CASSLAAVQETQYF
.,.,TRBV23-1,TRBJ1-6,TGCGCCAGCAGTTACTTGACAGGCCAAATAGCGAATTCACCCCTCCACTTT,CASSYLTGQIANSPLHF
.,few,TRBV9,TRBJ2-1,TGTGCCAGCAGCCCTCTCTCTCAGCTGGGGGGGCCTGGCGAGCAGTTCTTC,CASSPLSQLGGPGEQFF
.,.,TRBV6-1,TRBJ1-3,TGTGCCAGCAGCATAGATGCCGGCTCTGGAAACACCATATATTTT,CASSIDAGSGNTIYF
.,.,TRBV5-8,TRBJ1-4,TGTGCCAGCAGCTTGGGGCACCGTAATGAAAAACTGTTTTTT,CASSLGHRNEKLFF
.,.,TRBV5-1,TRBJ2-3,TGCGCCAGCAGCCCCGCCCGGACGCAGTATTTT,CASSPARTQYF
TRBD2,.,TRBV5-4,TRBJ2-3,TGTGCCAGCAGCGCAAACGATCTAGCGGGTCTAACCACAGATACGCAGTATTTT,CASSANDLAGLTTDTQYF
.,.,TRBV15,TRBJ1-3,TGTGCCACCAGCAGGGACCCGGGGAACACCATATATTTT,CATSRDPGNTIYF
.,.,TRBV5-6,TRBJ1-2,TGTGCCAGCAGCTTCGGAAGGACGAACTATGGCTACACCTTC,CASSFGRTNYGYTF
.,few,TRBV6-5,TRBJ2-2,TGTGCCAGCAGTTACTTCCCGGGATCGGGCACCGGGGAGCTGTTTTTT,CASSYFPGSGTGELFF
.,once,TRBV11-3,TRBJ2-7,TGTGCCAGCAGCTTGGGTCGGAGCCACGAGCAGTACTTC,CASSLGRSHEQYF
TRBD1,.,TRBV10-3,TRBJ2-7,TGTGCCATCAGTCCATCTCCTGGACAGGGCACCCACGAGCAGTACTTC,CAISPSPGQGTHEQYF
TRBD1,.,TRBV30,TRBJ1-2,TGTGCCTGGAACCCGGACAGGGTCCAAGGCTACACCTTC,CAWNPDRVQGYTF
.,.,TRBV6-5,TRBJ1-6,TGTGCCAGCAGCCCTCGTCCGGGATCACCCCTCCACTTT,CASSPRPGSPLHF
.,.,TRBV5-1,TRBJ2-1,TGCGCCAGCAGCTTGGCCTGGGGGAGCTCCTACAATGAGCAGTTCTTC,CASSLAWGSSYNEQFF
TRBD1,.,TRBV29-1,TRBJ2-5,TGCAGCGGTTTTGGGGACAGATATGAAGAGACCCAGTACTTC,CSGFGDRYEETQYF
TRBD1,.,TRBV27,TRBJ2-1,TGTGCCAGCAGTTCCGACAGGGCGAAGAACAATGAGCAGTTCTTC,CASSSDRAKNNEQFF
.,.,TRBV30,TRBJ2-5,TGTGCCTCGGCTGTCAGGGGGGGAGAGACCCAGTACTTC,CASAVRGGETQYF
.,.,TRBV11-3,TRBJ2-7,TGTGCCAGCAGCCCCTGGGGGACTCGGGAATCCTCCGAGCAGTACTTC,CASSPWGTRESSEQYF
.,.,TRBV11-3,TRBJ2-2,TGTGCCAGCAGCTTAGAGGCGGCGGTACGTGGGGAGCTGTTTTTT,CASSLEAAVRGELFF
TRBD1,.,TRBV7-2,TRBJ2-1,TGTGCCAGCAGCCCGCTTCCGGGACAGGGTGGTGAGCAGTTCTTC,CASSPLPGQGGEQFF
TRBD2,once,TRBV10-1,TRBJ2-3,TGCGCCAGCAGTGTTAGCGGGGGGACAGATACGCAGTATTTT,CASSVSGGTDTQYF
.,.,TRBV5-4,TRBJ2-4,TGTGCCAGCAGCCAACGGGGAGTAGCCAAAAACATTCAGTACTTC,CASSQRGVAKNIQYF
.,once,TRBV5-1,TRBJ1-2,TGCGCCAGCAGCTCGGGACTCAGGGAGGGGTATGGCTACACCTTC,CASSSGLREGYGYTF
TRBD1,many,TRBV27,TRBJ2-7,TGTGCCAGCAGTCGGCCAGGGGGTTATGCCCACGAGCAGTACTTC,CASSRPGGYAHEQYF
TRBD1,.,TRBV19,TRBJ2-3,TGTGCCAGTAGTATTCACGGGACAGTTAACACAGATACGCAGTATTTT,CASSIHGTVNTDTQYF
.,.,TRBV27,TRBJ1-2,TGTGCCAGCAGTTTATCAGGGAACTATGGCTACACCTTC,CASSLSGNYGYTF
.,.,TRBV6-1,TRBJ1-2,TGTGCCAGCAGTGAACGGGCAGGGGAGGGCTACACCTTC,CASSERAGEGYTF
.,.,TRBV14,TRBJ2-2,TGTGCCAGCAGCCTAGCAACGACCGGGGAGCTGTTTTTT,CASSLATTGELFF
.,.,TRBV10-2,TRBJ1-5,TGCGCCAGCTCGGACCCCGCAAACAATCAGCCCCAGCATTTT,CASSDPANNQPQHF
.,.,TRBV30,TRBJ2-2,TGTGCCTGGAGTTTAAGGTTTCACGGGGAGCTGTTTTTT,CAWSLRFHGELFF
TRBD2,.,TRBV29-1,TRBJ2-2,TGCAGCGTCACAGGCGGGGGCACCGGGGAGCTGTTTTTT,CSVTGGGTGELFF
.,.,TRBV19,TRBJ2-5,TGTGCCAGTAGTATAGTTGCGGAGGGGGCCCAGTACTTC,CASSIVAEGAQYF
TRBD1,few,TRBV19,TRBJ2-7,TGTGCCAGTAGGGCCGGGACAGTTCCCGAGCAGTACTTC,CASRAGTVPEQYF
.,.,TRBV28,TRBJ2-7,TGTGCCAGCAGTTTAACGGGTTCGGCCTACGAGCAGTACTTC,CASSLTGSAYEQYF
TRBD2,.,TRBV19,TRBJ2-1,TGTGCCAGCAGTATACAGAGCGGGGGATATGAGCAGTTCTTC,CASSIQSGGYEQFF
.,.,TRBV6-1,TRBJ1-1,TGTGCCAGCAGTGAAGGGGTGAGGCAGACTGCTTTCTTT,CASSEGVRQTAFF
.,.,TRBV5-6,TRBJ2-5,TGTGCCAGCAGCTTGGGCGGTCCCACAGAGACCCAGTACTTC,CASSLGGPTETQYF
.,.,TRBV18,TRBJ1-6,TGTGCCAGCTCACCACCAGGGGGTCCACCCCTCCACTTT,CASSPPGGPPLHF